Sequencing of this T cell receptor (beta chain) was carried out in a study of shared clonotypes between healthy human individuals. Some clones are missing from TCRdb's copy, which holds only in-frame ones; the method was immunoSEQ multiplex PCR. The sample includes a few million clones, approximately 95% of them seen just once. Trimming cost V 1 base and J 5 bases, with 8 bases left between them. This CDR3 comprises 14 residues. CDR1 is SEHNR, CDR2 FQNEAQ, per germline (reference sequence). The sequence came from a man aged 18-30 years in good health. Some clones in this sample may be carry-over from other donors' samples. The sample taken for sequencing was naive CD4+ T cells from PBMCs. Subset defined: CD45RA+ positively selected. This rearrangement joins TRBV7-9 to TRBJ2-2; D unclear. CDR3 DNA: TGTGCCAGCAGCTTAGACTTGCCGACCGGGGAGCTGTTTTTT. It encodes CASSLDLPTGELFF.